Following are 29 T cell receptor beta chains from one sample sequenced in a study of T cells in Graves' hyperthyroidism and ophthalmopathy. TCR beta CDR3 sequences were amplified from RNA transcripts. First-round RT-PCR of the TCR CDR3 relied on the HTBI primer set. TCRdb re-called the multiplex PCR reads with MiXCR, one entry per CDR3 protein. The profile shows about 280,000 distinct CDR3 sequences, less than 30% of them singletons. The sample taken for sequencing was blood. The receptor source for this set is a man between 40 and 49 years old with Graves' hyperthyroidism that later progressed to Graves' ophthalmopathy.

This clonotype came up many times. The V gene is TRBV19, the J gene TRBJ1-1, with D unclear. V shed 1 base and J shed 5 bases, with 14 bases lying between them. CDR3 length: 15 residues. Germline loops: CDR1 LNHDA, CDR2 SQIVND (reference sequence). CDR3 residues: CASSIVFRTVTEAFF. The CDR3 DNA is TGTGCCAGTAGTATAGTTTTCAGGACCGTAACTGAAGCTTTCTTT.

This clonotype was counted at least ten times. V and J are TRBV20-1 and TRBJ2-5; 7 nucleotides line up with TRBD1. With 2 bases clipped from V and 0 bases from J, the junction kept 3 bases outside the gene matches. Germline V gives CDR1 DFQATT, CDR2 SNEGSKA (reference sequence). This CDR3 is 14 amino acids long. The CDR3 DNA reads TGCAGTGCTAGACTTGGGACAGACCAAGAGACCCAGTACTTC. Encoded protein: CSARLGTDQETQYF.

This clonotype was recorded at least ten times. The rearrangement uses TRBV11-1 and TRBJ1-1; D perhaps matches TRBD1 (6 bases). The CDR3 extends over 13 amino acids. The germline V gene encodes CDR1 SGHAT and CDR2 FQDESV (reference sequence). The V and J ends lost 2 bases and 4 bases respectively, with 8 bases between them. In DNA, the CDR3 is TGTGCCAGCAGCTTAACCAGGGGCACTGAAGCTTTCTTT. Residues: CASSLTRGTEAFF.

This clonotype has at least ten counts. J is TRBJ1-2 and V is TRBV7-9; a possible D gene is TRBD1 (5 bases). Germline V gene sequence: CDR1 SEHNR, CDR2 FQNEAQ (reference sequence). CDR3 length equals 13 residues. Trimming pared 1 base from V and 6 bases from J, leaving 9 bases between. The CDR3 nucleotides are TGTGCCAGCAGCTTAGTTGGGGGTGATGGCTACACCTTC. This gives the protein CASSLVGGDGYTF. The complete variable domain, with remaining parts taken from reference TRBV7-9 and TRBJ1-2, reads DTGVSQNPRHKITKRGQNVTFRCDPISEHNRLYWYRQTLGQGPEFLTYFQNEAQLEKSRLLSDRFSAERPKGSFSTLEIQRTEQGDSAMYLCASSLVGGDGYTFGSGTRLTVV.

This clonotype was seen ten or more times. V usage is TRBV11-2 and J usage is TRBJ2-7, with D perhaps matching TRBD2 (9 bases). V lost 7 bases to trimming and J lost 3 bases, with 28 bases between them. There are 18 residues in the CDR3. The germline gives CDR1 SGHAT, CDR2 FQNNGV. The CDR3 sequence is CASTHVGTGLTSGYEQYF. CDR3 nucleotides: TGTGCCAGCACCCATGTTGGGACAGGACTGACTAGCGGCTACGAGCAGTACTTC.

This clonotype was detected a few times. The V call is TRBV27, the J call TRBJ2-7; D is uncertain. The germline V and J ends were trimmed by 3 bases and 2 bases, with 8 bases remaining between them. The V gene's germline CDR1 is MNHEY and CDR2 SMNVEV (reference sequence). This CDR3 comprises 13 residues. DNA for the CDR3: TGTGCCAGCAGTTTTCGCGCGACCTACGAGCAGTACTTC. It is translated as CASSFRATYEQYF.

This clonotype appeared many times. The gene calls are TRBV19 and TRBJ2-2, with 8 bases identical to TRBD2. V gave up 2 bases and J gave up 3 bases; unmatched junction bases: 14. The germline gives CDR1 LNHDA, CDR2 SQIVND (reference sequence). The CDR3 spans 19 residues. The CDR3 sequence is CASSITGGSGSRHTGELFF. The CDR3 DNA reads TGTGCCAGTAGTATAACCGGGGGGAGCGGGAGTCGTCACACCGGGGAGCTGTTTTTT.

There are many counts of this clonotype. V and J are TRBV11-2 and TRBJ2-7, with TRBD1 matching over 9 bases. The V gene end was trimmed by 3 bases and the J gene end by 0 bases; junction bases not matched to a gene: 6. This CDR3 spans 16 amino acids. In germline, CDR1 is SGHAT, CDR2 FQNNGV. The DNA for the CDR3 is TGTGCCAGCAGCTTGGACGGGACAGGGCTCTCCTACGAGCAGTACTTC. Translated, it gives CASSLDGTGLSYEQYF.

This clonotype was found many times. The rearrangement links TRBV6-5 to TRBJ1-2; the D gene is possibly TRBD1 (6 bases). Germline CDR1 is MNHEY and CDR2 is SVGAGI. The CDR3 totals 14 residues. V lost 0 bases and J 4 bases, leaving 9 bases between the germline ends. This chain's CDR3 is CASSYSEGGYGYTF. CDR3 DNA: TGTGCCAGCAGTTACTCGGAGGGGGGCTATGGCTACACCTTC.

This clonotype was counted ten times or more. This chain uses TRBV19 with TRBJ1-1; 9 nucleotides match TRBD1. Germline lookup yields CDR1 LNHDA and CDR2 SQIVND (reference sequence). V lost 5 bases and J lost 5; bases outside the gene matches: 9. The CDR3 totals 15 residues. The CDR3 nucleotides are TGTGCCAGTAGTGCCGACAGGGGGTACTGGACTGAAGCTTTCTTT. Its protein product is CASSADRGYWTEAFF.

The gene calls are TRBV6-2 or TRBV6-3 and TRBJ2-2, with 11 nucleotides matching TRBD2. Trimming at V came to 2 bases and at J to 0 bases, leaving 11 bases not matched to a gene. Germline V gives CDR1 MNHEY, CDR2 SVGEGT. This CDR3 is built from 20 residues. The CDR3 region is CASSYASGTSGYANTGELFF. The CDR3 DNA is TGTGCCAGCAGTTACGCCTCCGGGACTAGCGGATACGCGAACACCGGGGAGCTGTTTTTT.

This clonotype has ten or more counts. The chain recombines TRBV28 with TRBJ2-7, with unresolved D. Germline-derived CDR1 and CDR2 are MDHEN and SYDVKM. With 3 bases removed from V and 3 bases from J, the gap between germline ends came to 12 bases. This CDR3 is 14 amino acids long. CDR3 region: CASSFTPRSYEQYF. The CDR3, as DNA: TGTGCCAGCAGTTTTACGCCCAGGAGCTACGAGCAGTACTTC.

This chain joins TRBV11-2 and TRBJ2-2, with TRBD2 identical over 14 bases. Losses at the gene ends were 5 bases for V and 9 bases for J; bases not matched to a gene: 8. From germline, CDR1 is SGHAT and CDR2 FQNNGV. The length of the CDR3 is 16 residues. In DNA, the CDR3 is TGTGCCAGCAGCACCACGACTAGCGGGAGGGCTCGGGAGCTGTTTTTT. Translated, it gives CASSTTTSGRARELFF.

J is TRBJ2-7 and V is TRBV25-1, with D tentatively TRBD1 (6 bases). The CDR3 length is 13 residues. With 5 bases removed from V and 1 base from J, the gap between germline ends came to 9 bases. Germline loops: CDR1 MGHDK, CDR2 SYGVNS. CDR3 region: CASSNRESYEQYF. The CDR3 nucleotides are TGTGCCAGCAGTAACAGGGAATCCTACGAGCAGTACTTC.

This clonotype has at least ten counts. The chain employs TRBV20-1 and TRBJ1-2; TRBD1 matches 10 bases. The CDR3 extends over 14 amino acids. CDR1 DFQATT and CDR2 SNEGSKA come from the germline V gene (reference sequence). Unmatched junction bases numbered 11, after V lost 6 bases and J lost 7 bases. The CDR3 nucleotides are TGCAGTGCGCCGTCCGGGACAGGGGTCTTTGGCTACACCTTC. Translated: CSAPSGTGVFGYTF.

This clonotype was picked up many times. This sequence joins TRBV28 and TRBJ1-2; TRBD1 aligns across 8 bases. V was pared by 4 bases and J by 5 bases, with 9 bases of the junction left unmatched. The V gene's germline CDR1 is MDHEN and CDR2 SYDVKM. The CDR3 covers 15 residues. The CDR3 loop reads CASSSRQGFFYGYTF. As DNA, the CDR3 is TGTGCCAGCAGTTCCCGACAGGGGTTCTTTTATGGCTACACCTTC.

This clonotype was seen many times. The V and J genes are TRBV28 and TRBJ1-5; D is unresolved. Germline V gives CDR1 MDHEN, CDR2 SYDVKM. The CDR3 has 14 amino acids. Trimming took off 4 bases at V and 4 bases at J, with 11 bases between the two ends. DNA for the CDR3: TGTGCCAGCAGTTCGGCCAGTTGGAATCAGCCCCAGCATTTT. This gives the protein CASSSASWNQPQHF. The full variable domain, rest sourced from reference TRBV28 and TRBJ1-5, is DVKVTQSSRYLVKRTGEKVFLECVQDMDHENMFWYRQDPGLGLRLIYFSYDVKMKEKGDIPEGYSVSREKKERFSLILESASTNQTSMYLCASSSASWNQPQHFGDGTRLSIL.

At least ten counts were recorded for this clonotype. The chain recombines TRBV3-1 with TRBJ2-5; TRBD1 matches at 8 bases. CDR3 length: 16 amino acids. Unmatched junction bases numbered 14, after V lost 4 bases and J lost 7 bases. The V gene's germline CDR1 is LGHDT and CDR2 YNNKEL (reference sequence). The CDR3 DNA sequence: TGTGCCAGCAGCCCCACCTCGGGACAGGTGTTGGGGACCCAGTACTTC. Protein: CASSPTSGQVLGTQYF.

This clonotype was seen at least ten times. A much larger clone differs by one base, so this may be a read error. The V gene is TRBV19, the J gene TRBJ2-5; tentatively, D is TRBD1 (6 bases). V was pared by 3 bases and J by 4 bases, with 9 bases between. The CDR3 has 13 amino acids. Germline assignment: CDR1 LNHDA and CDR2 SQIVND (reference sequence). The chain's CDR3 is CASSMSRGETQYF. CDR3 in DNA: TGTGCCAGTAGTATGAGCAGGGGAGAGACCCAGTACTTC.

The chain recombines TRBV27 with TRBJ1-2; a weak D match, TRBD1 (5 bases). The germline V gene encodes CDR1 MNHEY and CDR2 SMNVEV (reference sequence). The length of the CDR3 is 15 residues. The ends were cut back, 5 bases at V and 5 bases at J, with 18 bases in the middle. CDR3 nucleotide sequence: TGTGCCAGCAGTCCGACCCCGGGACGGGAATATGGCTACACCTTC. Its protein is CASSPTPGREYGYTF.

This clonotype was seen at least ten times. The chain couples TRBV12-5 to TRBJ1-1; perhaps TRBD1 as D (6 bases). The germline CDR1 and CDR2 sequences are LGHNT and FRNRAP. The CDR3 has 20 amino acids. The ends were cut back, 5 bases at V and 3 bases at J, with 31 bases in the middle. CDR3 sequence: CASGQTLLQGFGGGYTEAFF. The CDR3 DNA reads as TGTGCTAGTGGTCAAACCCTCCTACAGGGATTTGGCGGTGGATACACTGAAGCTTTCTTT.

This clonotype was observed at least ten times. The chain has TRBV19 and TRBJ2-5; 7 bases are a match to TRBD2. This CDR3 spans 14 amino acids. The J segment lost 4 bases and the V segment lost 5 bases, leaving 7 bases of the junction unmatched. In germline, CDR1 is LNHDA, CDR2 SQIVND (reference sequence). The CDR3 loop reads CASSVGPGGETQYF. For the CDR3, the DNA is TGTGCCAGTAGTGTTGGACCGGGAGGAGAGACCCAGTACTTC.

This clonotype has at least ten counts. Germline and junction disagree at one end, which may indicate a read error. The chain recombines TRBV6-4 with TRBJ2-7; the match to TRBD1 covers 7 bases. Germline CDR1 and CDR2: MRHNA and SNTAGT. This CDR3 contains 9 residues. The CDR3 DNA reads TGTGCCAGCACCCAGGGACAGCTGTTC. Translated: CASTQGQLF.

This clonotype was found many times. The chain links TRBV6-5 to TRBJ2-7; maybe TRBD2 (5 bases). The CDR3 runs to 11 residues. Trimming shortened V by 2 bases and J by 6 bases, and 5 bases separated the two germline ends. Germline CDR1 and CDR2: MNHEY and SVGAGI. The CDR3 is CASSYGSEQYF. DNA of the CDR3: TGTGCCAGCAGTTACGGGAGCGAGCAGTACTTC.

The chain joins TRBV4-1 to TRBJ2-7; D uncertain. Looked up from germline, CDR1 is MGHRA and CDR2 is YSYEKL. This CDR3 spans 14 amino acids. Trimming pared 1 base from V and 7 bases from J, leaving 14 bases between. The CDR3 region is CASSQGRSVGEQYF. CDR3 DNA sequence: TGCGCCAGCAGCCAAGGACGGAGCGTGGGTGAGCAGTACTTC.

There are many counts of this clonotype. The genes are TRBV7-8 and TRBJ1-1; D possibly corresponds to TRBD1 (5 bases). The V and J ends lost 2 bases and 6 bases respectively, with 13 bases between them. Per germline, CDR1 SGHVS and CDR2 FQNEAQ. CDR3 length: 14 residues. CDR3 in amino acids: CASSLRTPTSEAFF. The CDR3 DNA reads TGTGCCAGCAGCTTACGGACACCTACTTCTGAAGCTTTCTTT.

CDR3 DNA: TGCAGTGCTAGAGGACCCGGGACAGGGTCCTCCTACGAGCAGTACTTC. It is translated as CSARGPGTGSSYEQYF. The chain employs TRBV20-1 and TRBJ2-7, with 9 bases that match TRBD1. With 1 base clipped from V and 0 bases from J, the junction kept 7 bases outside the gene matches. The CDR3 is 16 amino acids. Germline V gives CDR1 DFQATT, CDR2 SNEGSKA (reference sequence).

V usage is TRBV9 and J usage is TRBJ2-5; the match to TRBD2 covers 9 bases. V gave up 5 bases and J gave up 0 bases; unmatched junction bases: 5. Germline lookup yields CDR1 SGDLS and CDR2 YYNGEE. This CDR3 is 15 amino acids long. The CDR3 DNA is TGTGCCAGCAGGGAAGCGGGAGGTAACCAAGAGACCCAGTACTTC. It codes for CASREAGGNQETQYF.

This clonotype was counted only a few times. The rearrangement uses TRBV7-8 and TRBJ2-5, with a possible D match to TRBD1 (6 bases). From germline, CDR1 is SGHVS and CDR2 FQNEAQ. Trimming took 5 bases from V and 1 from J, leaving 11 bases between them. There are 14 residues in the CDR3. The CDR3 DNA sequence: TGTGCCAGCAGCCGGGGACAAATCCAAGAGACCCAGTACTTC. This translates into CASSRGQIQETQYF. Using reference TRBV7-8 and TRBJ2-5 for the parts outside the CDR3, the full variable domain is GAGVSQSPRYKVAKRGQDVALRCDPISGHVSLFWYQQALGQGPEFLTYFQNEAQLDKSGLPSDRFFAERPEGSVSTLKIQRTQQEDSAVYLCASSRGQIQETQYFGPGTRLLVL.